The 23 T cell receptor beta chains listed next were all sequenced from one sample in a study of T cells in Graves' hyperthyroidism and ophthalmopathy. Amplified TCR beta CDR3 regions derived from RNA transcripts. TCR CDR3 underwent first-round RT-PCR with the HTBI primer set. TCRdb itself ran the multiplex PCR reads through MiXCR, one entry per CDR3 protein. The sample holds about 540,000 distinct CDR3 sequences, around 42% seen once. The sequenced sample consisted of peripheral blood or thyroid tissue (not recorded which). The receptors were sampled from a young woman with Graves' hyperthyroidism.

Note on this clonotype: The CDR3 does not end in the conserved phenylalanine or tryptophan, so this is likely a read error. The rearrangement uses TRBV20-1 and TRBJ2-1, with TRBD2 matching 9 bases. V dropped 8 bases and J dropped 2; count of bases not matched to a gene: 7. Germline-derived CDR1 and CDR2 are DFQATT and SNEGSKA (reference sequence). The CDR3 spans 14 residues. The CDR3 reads CSPTGGRAYNEQFS. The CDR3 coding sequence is TGCAGTCCAACCGGCGGGAGGGCCTACAATGAGCAGTTCTCC.

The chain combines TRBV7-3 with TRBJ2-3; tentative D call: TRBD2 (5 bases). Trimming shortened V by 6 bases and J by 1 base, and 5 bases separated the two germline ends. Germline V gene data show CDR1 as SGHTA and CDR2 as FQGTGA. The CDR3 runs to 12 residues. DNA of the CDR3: TGTGCCAGCAGGGAGGGCACAGATACGCAGTATTTT. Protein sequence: CASREGTDTQYF. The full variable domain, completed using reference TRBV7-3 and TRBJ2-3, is GAGVSQTPSNKVTEKGKYVELRCDPISGHTALYWYRQSLGQGPEFLIYFQGTGAADDSGLPNDRFFAVRPEGSVSTLKIQRTERGDSAVYLCASREGTDTQYFGPGTRLTVL.

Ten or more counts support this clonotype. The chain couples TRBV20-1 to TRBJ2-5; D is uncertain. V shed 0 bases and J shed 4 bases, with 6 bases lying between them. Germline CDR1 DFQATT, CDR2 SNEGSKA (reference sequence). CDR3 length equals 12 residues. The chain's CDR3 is CSAREVRETQYF. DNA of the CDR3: TGCAGTGCTAGAGAGGTTAGAGAGACCCAGTACTTC.

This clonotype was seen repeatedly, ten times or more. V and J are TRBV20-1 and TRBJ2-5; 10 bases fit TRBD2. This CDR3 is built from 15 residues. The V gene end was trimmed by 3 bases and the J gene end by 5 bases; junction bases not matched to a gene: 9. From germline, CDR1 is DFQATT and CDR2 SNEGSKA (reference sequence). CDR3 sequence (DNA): TGCAGTGCTAGCCTAGCGGGAGTACGTCGGGAGACCCAGTACTTC. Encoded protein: CSASLAGVRRETQYF.

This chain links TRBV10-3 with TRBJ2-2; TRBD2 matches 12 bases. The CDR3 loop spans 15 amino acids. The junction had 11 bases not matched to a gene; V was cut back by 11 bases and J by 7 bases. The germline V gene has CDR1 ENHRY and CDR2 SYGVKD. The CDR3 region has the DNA TGTGCCTCCGGGGCGACTAGCGGGAGCGGCGGGGAGCTGTTTTTT. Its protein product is CASGATSGSGGELFF.

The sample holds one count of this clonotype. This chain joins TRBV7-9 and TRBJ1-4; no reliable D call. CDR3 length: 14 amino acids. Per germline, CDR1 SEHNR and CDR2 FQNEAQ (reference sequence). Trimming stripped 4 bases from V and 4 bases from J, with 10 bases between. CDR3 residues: CASSYGLSNEKLFF. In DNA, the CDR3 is TGTGCCAGCAGCTATGGACTGAGTAATGAAAAACTGTTTTTT.

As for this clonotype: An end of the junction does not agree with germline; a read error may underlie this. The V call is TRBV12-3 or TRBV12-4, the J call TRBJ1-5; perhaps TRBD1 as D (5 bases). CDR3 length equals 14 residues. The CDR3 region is CASSLADTNRPQHF. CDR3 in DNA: TGTGCCAGCAGTTTGGCGGACACCAATCGGCCCCAGCATTTT.

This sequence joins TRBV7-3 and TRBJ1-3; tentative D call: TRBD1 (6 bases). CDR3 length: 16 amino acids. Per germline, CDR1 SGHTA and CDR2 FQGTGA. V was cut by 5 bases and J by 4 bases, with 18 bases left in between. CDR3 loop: CASSPDTGGAGNTIYF. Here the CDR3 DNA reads TGTGCCAGCAGCCCTGACACCGGGGGCGCCGGAAACACCATATATTTT.

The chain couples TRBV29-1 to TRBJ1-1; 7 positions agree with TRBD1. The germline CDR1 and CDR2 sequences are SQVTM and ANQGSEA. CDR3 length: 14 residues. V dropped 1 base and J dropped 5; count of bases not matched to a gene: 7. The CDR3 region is CSVEGPGGWTEAFF. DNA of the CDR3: TGCAGCGTTGAAGGGCCAGGGGGTTGGACTGAAGCTTTCTTT. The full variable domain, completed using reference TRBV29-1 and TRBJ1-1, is SAVISQKPSRDICQRGTSLTIQCQVDSQVTMMFWYRQQPGQSLTLIATANQGSEATYESGFVIDKFPISRPNLTFSTLTVSNMSPEDSSIYLCSVEGPGGWTEAFFGQGTRLTVV.

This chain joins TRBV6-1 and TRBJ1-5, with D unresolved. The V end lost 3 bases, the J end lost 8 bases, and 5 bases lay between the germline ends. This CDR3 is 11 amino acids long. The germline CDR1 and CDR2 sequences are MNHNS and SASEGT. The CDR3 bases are TGTGCCAGCAGTGACTACGAGCCCCAGCATTTT. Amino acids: CASSDYEPQHF.

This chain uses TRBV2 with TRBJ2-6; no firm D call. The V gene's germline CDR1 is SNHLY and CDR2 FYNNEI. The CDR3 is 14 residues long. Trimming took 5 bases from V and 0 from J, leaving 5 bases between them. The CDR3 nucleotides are TGTGCCAGCAGTCGCCTCTCTGGGGCCAACGTCCTGACTTTC. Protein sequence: CASSRLSGANVLTF.

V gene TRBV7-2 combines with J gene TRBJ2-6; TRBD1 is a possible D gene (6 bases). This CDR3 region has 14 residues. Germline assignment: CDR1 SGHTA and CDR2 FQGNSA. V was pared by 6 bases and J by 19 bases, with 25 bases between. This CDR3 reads CASSRAGGGQRPTF. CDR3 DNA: TGTGCCAGCAGTCGGGCTGGTGGGGGCCAACGTCCTACTTTC.

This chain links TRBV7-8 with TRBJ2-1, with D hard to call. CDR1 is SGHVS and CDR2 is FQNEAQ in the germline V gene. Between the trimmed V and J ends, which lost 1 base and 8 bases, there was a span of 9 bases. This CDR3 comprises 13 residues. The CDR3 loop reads CASSLVGRHEQFF. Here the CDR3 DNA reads TGTGCCAGCAGCTTAGTAGGAAGACATGAGCAGTTCTTC. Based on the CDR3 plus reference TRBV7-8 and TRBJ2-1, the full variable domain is GAGVSQSPRYKVAKRGQDVALRCDPISGHVSLFWYQQALGQGPEFLTYFQNEAQLDKSGLPSDRFFAERPEGSVSTLKIQRTQQEDSAVYLCASSLVGRHEQFFGPGTRLTVL.

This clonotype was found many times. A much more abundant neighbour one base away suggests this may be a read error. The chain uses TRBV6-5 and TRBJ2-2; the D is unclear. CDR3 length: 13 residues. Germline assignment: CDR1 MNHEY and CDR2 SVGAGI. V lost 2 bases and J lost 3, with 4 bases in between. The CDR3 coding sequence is TGTGCCAGCAGTTACGGGGACACCGGGGAGCTGTTTTTT. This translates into CASSYGDTGELFF.

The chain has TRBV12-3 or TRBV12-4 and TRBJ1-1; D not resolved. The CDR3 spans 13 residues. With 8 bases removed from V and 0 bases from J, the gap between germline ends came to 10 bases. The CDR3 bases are TGTGCCAGCCGACTAGCGATGAACACTGAAGCTTTCTTT. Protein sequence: CASRLAMNTEAFF.

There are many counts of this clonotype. The CDR3 sequence: CASSGPGYTF. CDR3 coding DNA: TGTGCCAGCAGTGGACCCGGCTACACCTTC. The chain employs TRBV12-3 or TRBV12-4 and TRBJ1-2; D unclear. V lost 5 bases, J lost 8 bases, and 6 bases lay in between. The CDR3 sequence is 10 residues long.

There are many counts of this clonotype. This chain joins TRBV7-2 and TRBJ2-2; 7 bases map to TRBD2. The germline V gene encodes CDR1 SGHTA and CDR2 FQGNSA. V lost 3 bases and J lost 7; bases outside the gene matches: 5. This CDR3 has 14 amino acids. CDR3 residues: CASSLGREGGELFF. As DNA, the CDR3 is TGTGCCAGCAGCTTGGGCAGGGAGGGCGGGGAGCTGTTTTTT.

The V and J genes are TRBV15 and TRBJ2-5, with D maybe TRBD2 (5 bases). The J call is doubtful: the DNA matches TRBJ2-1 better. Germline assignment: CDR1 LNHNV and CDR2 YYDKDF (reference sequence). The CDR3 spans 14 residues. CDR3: CATSRAGVYNEQFF. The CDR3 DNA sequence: TGTGCCACCAGCAGGGCCGGGGTGTACAATGAGCAGTTCTTC.

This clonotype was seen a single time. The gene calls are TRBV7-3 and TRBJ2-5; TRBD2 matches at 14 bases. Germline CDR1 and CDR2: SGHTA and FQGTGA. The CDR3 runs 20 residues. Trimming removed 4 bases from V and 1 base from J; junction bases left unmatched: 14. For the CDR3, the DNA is TGTGCCAGCAGCTCACCAGGGGGGACTAGCGGGAGAGGCCTCCAAGAGACCCAGTACTTC. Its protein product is CASSSPGGTSGRGLQETQYF.

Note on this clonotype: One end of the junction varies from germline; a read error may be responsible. The CDR3 is CAGSPPLNTEAFF. As DNA, the CDR3 is TGTGCCGGCAGTCCCCCCCTGAACACTGAAGCTTTCTTT. The chain combines TRBV12-3 or TRBV12-4 with TRBJ1-1; D remains unclear. This CDR3 spans 13 amino acids.

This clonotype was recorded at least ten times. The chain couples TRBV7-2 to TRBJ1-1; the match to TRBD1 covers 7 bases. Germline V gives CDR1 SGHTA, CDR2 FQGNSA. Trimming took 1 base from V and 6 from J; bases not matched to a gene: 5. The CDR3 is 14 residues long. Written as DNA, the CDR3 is TGTGCCAGCAGCTTAGACCCGACAGGGCCTGAAGCTTTCTTT. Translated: CASSLDPTGPEAFF. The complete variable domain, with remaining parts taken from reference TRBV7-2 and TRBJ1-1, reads GAGVSQSPSNKVTEKGKDVELRCDPISGHTALYWYRQSLGQGLEFLIYFQGNSAPDKSGLPSDRFSAERTGGSVSTLTIQRTQQEDSAVYLCASSLDPTGPEAFFGQGTRLTVV.

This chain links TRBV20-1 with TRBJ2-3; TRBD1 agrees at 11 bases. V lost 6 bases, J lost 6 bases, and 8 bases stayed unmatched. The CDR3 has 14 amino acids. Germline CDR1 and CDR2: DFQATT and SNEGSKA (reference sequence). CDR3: CSARDRGRGDTQYF. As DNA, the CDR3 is TGCAGTGCCCGGGACAGGGGGAGGGGTGATACGCAGTATTTT.

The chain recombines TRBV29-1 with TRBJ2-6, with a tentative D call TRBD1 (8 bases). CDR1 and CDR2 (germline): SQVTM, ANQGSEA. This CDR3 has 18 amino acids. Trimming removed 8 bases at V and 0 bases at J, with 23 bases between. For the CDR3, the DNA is TGCAGCTCCCAGGGGGCTAGCGGAGGCACCTCTGGGGCCAACGTCCTGACTTTC. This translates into CSSQGASGGTSGANVLTF. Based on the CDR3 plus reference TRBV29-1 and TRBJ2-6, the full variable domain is SAVISQKPSRDICQRGTSLTIQCQVDSQVTMMFWYRQQPGQSLTLIATANQGSEATYESGFVIDKFPISRPNLTFSTLTVSNMSPEDSSIYLCSSQGASGGTSGANVLTFGAGSRLTVL.